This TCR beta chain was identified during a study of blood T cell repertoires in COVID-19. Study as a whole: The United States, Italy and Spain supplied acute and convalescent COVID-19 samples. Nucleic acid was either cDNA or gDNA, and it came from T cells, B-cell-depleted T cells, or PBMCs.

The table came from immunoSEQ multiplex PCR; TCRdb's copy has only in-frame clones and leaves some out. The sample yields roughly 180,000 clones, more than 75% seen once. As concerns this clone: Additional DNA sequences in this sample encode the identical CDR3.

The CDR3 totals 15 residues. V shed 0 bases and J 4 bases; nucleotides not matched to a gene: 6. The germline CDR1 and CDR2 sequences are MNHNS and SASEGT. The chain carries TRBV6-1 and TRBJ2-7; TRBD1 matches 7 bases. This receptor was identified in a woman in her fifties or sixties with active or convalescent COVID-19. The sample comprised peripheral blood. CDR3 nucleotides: TGTGCCAGCAGTGAAGCGGGCGACAGGGTATACGAGCAGTACTTC. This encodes CASSEAGDRVYEQYF.